This T cell receptor beta chain comes out of a study of cytomegalovirus exposure and HLA in healthy donors. V shed 4 bases and J shed 7 bases, with 5 bases lying between them. The germline V gene encodes CDR1 MNHEY and CDR2 SMNVEV (reference sequence). CDR3 size: 11 residues. Use of 60 Vbeta and 13 Jbeta primers characterized the PCR. TCRdb's copy holds only in-frame clones and misses some; the assay was immunoSEQ multiplex PCR. The sample shows 150,000 to 200,000 clones, approximately 78% of them seen only once. Study-level results: Accurate prediction of HLA-A and HLA-B alleles (for most subjects) was reportedly achieved from TCR beta sequences. Specificity of a few CMV-associated chains for CMV antigens was verified in vitro.

As regards this clone: The antigen remains undetermined.

The chain recombines TRBV27 with TRBJ2-1; D ambiguous. The sequenced sample was PBMCs. The source of this sequence is a woman in her late teens or twenties in good health and CMV-seronegative. CDR3 coding DNA: TGTGCCAGCAGTTACTCAAATGAGCAGTTCTTC. It codes for CASSYSNEQFF.